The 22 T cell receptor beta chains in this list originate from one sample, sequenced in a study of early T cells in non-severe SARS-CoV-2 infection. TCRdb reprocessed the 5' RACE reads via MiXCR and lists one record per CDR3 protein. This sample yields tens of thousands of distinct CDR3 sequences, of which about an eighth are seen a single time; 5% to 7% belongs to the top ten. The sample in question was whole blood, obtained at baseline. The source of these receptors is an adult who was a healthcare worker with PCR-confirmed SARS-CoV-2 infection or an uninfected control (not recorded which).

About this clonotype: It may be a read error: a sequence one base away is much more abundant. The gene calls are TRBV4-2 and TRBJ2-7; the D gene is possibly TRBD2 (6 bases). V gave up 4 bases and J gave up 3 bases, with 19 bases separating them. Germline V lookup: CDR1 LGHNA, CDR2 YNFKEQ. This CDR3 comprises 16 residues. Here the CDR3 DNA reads TGTGCCAGCAGCCGAGATGGGCGGGGTTTGTACTACGAGCAGTACTTC. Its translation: CASSRDGRGLYYEQYF.

CDR3 region: CASSVELASADTQYF. In DNA, the CDR3 is TGTGCCAGCAGCGTAGAATTAGCATCAGCAGATACGCAGTATTTT. This chain uses TRBV9 with TRBJ2-3; D call uncertain. V gave up 0 bases and J gave up 4 bases, with 12 bases separating them. The germline gives CDR1 SGDLS, CDR2 YYNGEE. The CDR3 contains 15 residues.

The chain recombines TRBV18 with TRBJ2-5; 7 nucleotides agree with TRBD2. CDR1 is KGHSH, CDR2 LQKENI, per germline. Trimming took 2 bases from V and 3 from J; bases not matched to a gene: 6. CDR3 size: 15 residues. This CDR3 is CASSPKRDIKETQYF. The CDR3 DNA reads TGTGCCAGCTCACCAAAGCGGGATATAAAAGAGACCCAGTACTTC.

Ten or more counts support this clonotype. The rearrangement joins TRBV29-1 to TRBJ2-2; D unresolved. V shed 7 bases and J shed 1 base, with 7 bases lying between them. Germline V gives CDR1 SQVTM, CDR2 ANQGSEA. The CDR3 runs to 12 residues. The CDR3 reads CSGWENTGELFF. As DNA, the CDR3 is TGCAGCGGCTGGGAGAACACCGGGGAGCTGTTTTTT.

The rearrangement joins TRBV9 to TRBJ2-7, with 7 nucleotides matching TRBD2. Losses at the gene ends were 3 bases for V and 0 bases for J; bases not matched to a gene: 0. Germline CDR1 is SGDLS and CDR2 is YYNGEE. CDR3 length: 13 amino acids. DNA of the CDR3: TGTGCCAGCAGCGGCGGGAGCTCCTACGAGCAGTACTTC. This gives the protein CASSGGSSYEQYF.

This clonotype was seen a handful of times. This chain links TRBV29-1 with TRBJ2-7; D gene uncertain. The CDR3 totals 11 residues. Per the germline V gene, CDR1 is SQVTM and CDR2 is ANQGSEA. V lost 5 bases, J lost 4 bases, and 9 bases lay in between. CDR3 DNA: TGCAGCGTTCGGCAGCAATACGAGCAGTACTTC. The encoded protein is CSVRQQYEQYF.

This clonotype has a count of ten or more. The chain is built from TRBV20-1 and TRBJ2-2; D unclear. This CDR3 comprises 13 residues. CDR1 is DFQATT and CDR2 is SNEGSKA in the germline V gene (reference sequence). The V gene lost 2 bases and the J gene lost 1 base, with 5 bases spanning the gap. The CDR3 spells CSARLQNTGELFF. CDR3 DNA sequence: TGCAGTGCTAGATTACAGAACACCGGGGAGCTGTTTTTT.

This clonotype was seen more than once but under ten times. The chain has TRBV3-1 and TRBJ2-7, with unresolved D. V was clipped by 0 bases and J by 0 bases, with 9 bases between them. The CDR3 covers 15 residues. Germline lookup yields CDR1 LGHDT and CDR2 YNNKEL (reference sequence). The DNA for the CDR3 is TGTGCCAGCAGCCAAGATTTGGCAGTCTCCTACGAGCAGTACTTC. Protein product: CASSQDLAVSYEQYF.

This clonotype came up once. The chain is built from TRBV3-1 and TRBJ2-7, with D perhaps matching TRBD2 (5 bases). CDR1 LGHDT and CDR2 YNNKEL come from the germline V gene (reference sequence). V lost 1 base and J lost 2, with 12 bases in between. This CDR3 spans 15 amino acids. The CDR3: CASSQVAGGAYEQYF. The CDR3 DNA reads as TGTGCCAGCAGCCAAGTAGCTGGAGGAGCCTACGAGCAGTACTTC.

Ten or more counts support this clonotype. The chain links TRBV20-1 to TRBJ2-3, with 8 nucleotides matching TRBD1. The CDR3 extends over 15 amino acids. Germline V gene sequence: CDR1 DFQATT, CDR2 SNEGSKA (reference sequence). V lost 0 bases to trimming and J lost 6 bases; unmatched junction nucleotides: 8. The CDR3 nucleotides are TGCAGTGCTAGAGATAGGGACAGGAGCATCGATACGCAGTATTTT. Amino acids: CSARDRDRSIDTQYF.

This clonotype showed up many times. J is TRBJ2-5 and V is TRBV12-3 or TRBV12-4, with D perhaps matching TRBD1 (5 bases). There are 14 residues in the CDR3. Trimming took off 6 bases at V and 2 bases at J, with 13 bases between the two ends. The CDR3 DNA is TGTGCCAGCAGCCTCTGGGGCGGTCAAGAGACCCAGTACTTC. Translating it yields CASSLWGGQETQYF.

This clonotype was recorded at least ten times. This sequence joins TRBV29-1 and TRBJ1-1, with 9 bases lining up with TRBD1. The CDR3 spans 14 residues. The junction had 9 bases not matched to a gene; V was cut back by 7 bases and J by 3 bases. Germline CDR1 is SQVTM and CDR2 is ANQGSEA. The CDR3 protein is CSAGRDRVHTEAFF. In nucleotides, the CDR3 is TGCAGCGCCGGCCGGGACAGGGTCCACACTGAAGCTTTCTTT.

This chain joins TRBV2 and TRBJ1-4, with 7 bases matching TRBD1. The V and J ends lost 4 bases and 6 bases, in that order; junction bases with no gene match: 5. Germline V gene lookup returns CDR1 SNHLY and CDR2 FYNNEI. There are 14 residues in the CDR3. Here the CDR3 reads CASSAGTVDEKLFF. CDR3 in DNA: TGTGCCAGCAGTGCCGGGACAGTGGATGAAAAACTGTTTTTT.

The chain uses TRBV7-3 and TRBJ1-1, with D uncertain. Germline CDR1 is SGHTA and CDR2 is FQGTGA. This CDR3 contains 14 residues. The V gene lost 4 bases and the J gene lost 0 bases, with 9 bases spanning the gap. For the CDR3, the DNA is TGTGCCAGCAGCTCGTCACGGTTGAACACTGAAGCTTTCTTT. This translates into CASSSSRLNTEAFF. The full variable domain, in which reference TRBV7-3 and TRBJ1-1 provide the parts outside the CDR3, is GAGVSQTPSNKVTEKGKYVELRCDPISGHTALYWYRQSLGQGPEFLIYFQGTGAADDSGLPNDRFFAVRPEGSVSTLKIQRTERGDSAVYLCASSSSRLNTEAFFGQGTRLTVV.

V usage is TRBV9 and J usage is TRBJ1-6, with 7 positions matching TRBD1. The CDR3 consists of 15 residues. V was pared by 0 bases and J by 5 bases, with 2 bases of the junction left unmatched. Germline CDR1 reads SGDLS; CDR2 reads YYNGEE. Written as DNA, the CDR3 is TGTGCCAGCAGCGTAGGAACAGGGGATAATTCACCCCTCCACTTT. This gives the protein CASSVGTGDNSPLHF.

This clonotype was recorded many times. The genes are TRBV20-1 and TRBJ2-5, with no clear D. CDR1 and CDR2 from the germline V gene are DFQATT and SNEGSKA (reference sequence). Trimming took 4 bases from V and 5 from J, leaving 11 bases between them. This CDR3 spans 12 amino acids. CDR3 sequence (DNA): TGCAGTGCTAACCCGGATGGGGAGACCCAGTACTTC. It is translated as CSANPDGETQYF.

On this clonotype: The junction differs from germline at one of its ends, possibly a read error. CDR3 in DNA: TGTGCCAGCAGCGCGACAGGGTTAGCCTACAATGAGCAGTCCTTC. This sequence encodes CASSATGLAYNEQSF. The gene calls are TRBV5-6 and TRBJ2-1; 7 positions agree with TRBD1. The CDR3 spans 15 residues. Germline V gene data show CDR1 as SGHDT and CDR2 as YYEEEE. Combining the CDR3 with reference TRBV5-6 and TRBJ2-1 gives the whole variable domain DAGVTQSPTHLIKTRGQQVTLRCSPKSGHDTVSWYQQALGQGPQFIFQYYEEEERQRGNFPDRFSGHQFPNYSSELNVNALLLGDSALYLCASSATGLAYNEQSFGPGTRLTVL.

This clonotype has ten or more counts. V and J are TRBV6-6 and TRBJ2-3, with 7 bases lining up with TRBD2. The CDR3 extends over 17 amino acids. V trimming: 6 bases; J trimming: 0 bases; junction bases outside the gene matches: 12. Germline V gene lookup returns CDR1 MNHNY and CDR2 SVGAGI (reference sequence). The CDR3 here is CASSRRGTSESTDTQYF. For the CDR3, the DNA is TGTGCCAGCAGCAGACGGGGCACTAGCGAGAGCACAGATACGCAGTATTTT.

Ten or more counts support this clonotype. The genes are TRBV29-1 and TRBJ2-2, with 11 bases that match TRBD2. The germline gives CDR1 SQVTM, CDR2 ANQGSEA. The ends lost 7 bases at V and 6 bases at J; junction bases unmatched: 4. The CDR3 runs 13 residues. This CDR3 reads CSALAGGPGELFF. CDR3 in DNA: TGCAGCGCCCTAGCGGGAGGCCCCGGGGAGCTGTTTTTT.

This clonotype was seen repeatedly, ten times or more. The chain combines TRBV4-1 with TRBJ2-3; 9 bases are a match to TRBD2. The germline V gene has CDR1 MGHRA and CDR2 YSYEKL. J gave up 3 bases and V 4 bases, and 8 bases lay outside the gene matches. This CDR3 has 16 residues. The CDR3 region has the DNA TGCGCCAGCAGCCCCGGAATGCTAGCGGGGACAGATACGCAGTATTTT. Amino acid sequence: CASSPGMLAGTDTQYF.

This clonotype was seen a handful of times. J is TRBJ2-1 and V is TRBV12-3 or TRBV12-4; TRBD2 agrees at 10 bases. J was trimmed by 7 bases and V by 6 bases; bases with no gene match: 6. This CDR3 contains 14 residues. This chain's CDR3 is CASRLGLAANEQFF. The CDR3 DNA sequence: TGTGCCAGCAGACTAGGACTAGCGGCGAATGAGCAGTTCTTC.

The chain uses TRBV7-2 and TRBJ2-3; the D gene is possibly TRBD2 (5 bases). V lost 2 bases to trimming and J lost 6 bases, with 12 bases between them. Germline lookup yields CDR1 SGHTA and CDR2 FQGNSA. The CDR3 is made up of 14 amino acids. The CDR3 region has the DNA TGTGCCAGCAGCTTATGGTTGGGCGGGGATACGCAGTATTTT. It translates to CASSLWLGGDTQYF.